The 20 T cell receptor beta chains presented below share a single source sample, sequenced in a study of regulatory dendritic cells for organ transplantation. The antigens these receptors bind are not known. The repertoire was sequenced with immunoSEQ multiplex PCR; TCRdb's copy has only in-frame clones and lacks some. This table has roughly 4,500 clones, 50% to 75% appearing once. Sorted T cells were CFSE-labeled and cultured four to five days with allogeneic regulatory or mature dendritic cells at 1:10. The sample taken for sequencing was memory CD8+ T cells from blood cultured with regulatory dendritic cells. Indicated subset: CD45RO+ memory T cells. The receptor set was obtained from a human donor in good health.

The V gene is TRBV7-9, the J gene TRBJ2-7; 8 bases align to TRBD1. The CDR3 has 14 amino acids. Germline loops: CDR1 SEHNR, CDR2 FQNEAQ (reference sequence). The ends lost 5 bases at V and 1 base at J; junction bases unmatched: 4. CDR3 in amino acids: CASSVTGASYEQYF. The DNA for the CDR3 is TGTGCCAGCAGCGTGACAGGGGCGTCCTACGAGCAGTACTTC.

The CDR3 nucleotides are TGCGCCAGCAGCCCCCTACTAGTTAGCTACGAGCAGTACTTC. Its translation: CASSPLLVSYEQYF. The V gene is TRBV4-1, the J gene TRBJ2-7, with D possibly matching TRBD2 (5 bases). The V end lost 4 bases, the J end lost 3 bases, and 13 bases lay between the germline ends. The CDR3 runs 14 residues. Germline V CDR1 and CDR2: MGHRA, YSYEKL.

The CDR3 region has the DNA TGTGCCAGCAGTGGGACAGTGGATGAGCCAGATACGCAGTATTTT. Its translation: CASSGTVDEPDTQYF. The chain recombines TRBV9 with TRBJ2-3; TRBD1 aligns across 7 bases. There are 15 residues in the CDR3. With V trimmed by 5 bases and J by 4 bases, 10 bases remained unmatched. Looked up from germline, CDR1 is SGDLS and CDR2 is YYNGEE. The variable domain in full, with the rest retrieved from reference TRBV9 and TRBJ2-3, is DSGVTQTPKHLITATGQRVTLRCSPRSGDLSVYWYQQSLDQGLQFLIQYYNGEERAKGNILERFSAQQFPDLHSELNLSSLELGDSALYFCASSGTVDEPDTQYFGPGTRLTVL.

The V call is TRBV7-9, the J call TRBJ2-5; D unresolved. The CDR3 is 13 residues long. Germline CDR1 is SEHNR and CDR2 is FQNEAQ (reference sequence). V was shortened by 5 bases and J by 5 bases, with 12 bases between the two germline ends. As DNA, the CDR3 is TGTGCCAGCAGCAATACCCTGCGGGAGACCCAGTACTTC. It yields the protein CASSNTLRETQYF.

The chain's CDR3 is CASSTGPWGEQYF. The CDR3 nucleotides read TGTGCCAGCTCCACAGGCCCATGGGGCGAGCAGTACTTC. The rearrangement joins TRBV6-6 to TRBJ2-7; D perhaps matches TRBD1 (5 bases). V lost 8 bases and J lost 6, with 17 bases in between. Germline-derived CDR1 and CDR2 are MNHNY and SVGAGI (reference sequence). This CDR3 has 13 residues.

This clone was counted a few times. V gene TRBV7-2 combines with J gene TRBJ1-6; 7 bases align to TRBD1. The V and J ends lost 5 bases and 13 bases, in that order; junction bases with no gene match: 11. Germline-derived CDR1 and CDR2 are SGHTA and FQGNSA. The CDR3 contains 14 residues. CDR3 in DNA: TGTGCCAGCAGCCCGGGGACAGCGCCCGGCCCCCTCCACTTT. It encodes CASSPGTAPGPLHF.

The chain is built from TRBV25-1 and TRBJ2-1, with D perhaps matching TRBD2 (6 bases). The germline gives CDR1 MGHDK, CDR2 SYGVNS. The V and J ends lost 6 bases and 3 bases respectively, with 9 bases between them. The CDR3 extends over 13 amino acids. Written as DNA, the CDR3 is TGTGCCAGCAGGGAGGGAGACTACAATGAGCAGTTCTTC. It is translated as CASREGDYNEQFF. Full variable domain (remainder filled in from reference TRBV25-1 and TRBJ2-1): EADIYQTPRYLVIGTGKKITLECSQTMGHDKMYWYQQDPGMELHLIHYSYGVNSTEKGDLSSESTVSRIRTEHFPLTLESARPSHTSQYLCASREGDYNEQFFGPGTRLTVL.

This chain links TRBV4-1 with TRBJ1-5, with D uncertain. This CDR3 has 16 amino acids. The germline CDR1 and CDR2 sequences are MGHRA and YSYEKL. V was cut by 0 bases and J by 6 bases, with 15 bases left in between. For the CDR3, the DNA is TGCGCCAGCAGCCAAGATCCGGGGTCTACACGTCAGCCCCAGCATTTT. Protein: CASSQDPGSTRQPQHF.

This rearrangement joins TRBV5-6 to TRBJ2-7; 7 nucleotides match TRBD2. There are 14 residues in the CDR3. The germline gives CDR1 SGHDT, CDR2 YYEEEE. Trimming at V came to 0 bases and at J to 5 bases, leaving 5 bases not matched to a gene. The CDR3 DNA sequence: TGTGCCAGCAGCTTGGCCGGGGGGACGCACGAGCAGTACTTC. It codes for CASSLAGGTHEQYF.

This clone has only one observation. The rearrangement links TRBV2 to TRBJ2-5; D uncertain. The V and J ends lost 3 bases and 1 base respectively, with 9 bases between them. The CDR3 extends over 14 amino acids. Germline V CDR1 and CDR2: SNHLY, FYNNEI. CDR3 sequence: CASSERAAQETQYF. DNA for the CDR3: TGTGCCAGCAGTGAGAGAGCTGCCCAAGAGACCCAGTACTTC.

The genes are TRBV4-3 and TRBJ2-7; TRBD1 matches at 7 bases. Germline V gives CDR1 LGHNA, CDR2 YSLEER. V lost 4 bases to trimming and J lost 2 bases; unmatched junction nucleotides: 11. This CDR3 region has 16 residues. DNA of the CDR3: TGCGCCAGCAGCCCCTCTTCTACAGGGGCAACCTACGAGCAGTACTTC. Translation: CASSPSSTGATYEQYF.

V usage is TRBV7-9 and J usage is TRBJ2-7; 7 bases fit TRBD2. Trimming took 2 bases from V and 1 from J; bases not matched to a gene: 2. The CDR3 extends over 14 amino acids. The V gene's germline CDR1 is SEHNR and CDR2 FQNEAQ (reference sequence). The CDR3 loop is CASSLLGGSYEQYF. Here the CDR3 DNA reads TGTGCCAGCAGCTTACTCGGGGGGTCCTACGAGCAGTACTTC. Drawing the rest from reference TRBV7-9 and TRBJ2-7, the complete variable domain is DTGVSQNPRHKITKRGQNVTFRCDPISEHNRLYWYRQTLGQGPEFLTYFQNEAQLEKSRLLSDRFSAERPKGSFSTLEIQRTEQGDSAMYLCASSLLGGSYEQYFGPGTRLTVT.

V and J are TRBV7-9 and TRBJ1-2, with D possibly being TRBD1 (6 bases). The CDR3 sequence is 15 residues long. V lost 8 bases to trimming and J lost 2 bases, with 18 bases between them. CDR1 SEHNR and CDR2 FQNEAQ come from the germline V gene (reference sequence). CDR3: CASERTDAPNYGYTF. The CDR3 DNA sequence: TGTGCCAGCGAGCGGACAGACGCTCCAAACTATGGCTACACCTTC.

The rearrangement links TRBV9 to TRBJ2-3, with 9 nucleotides matching TRBD2. CDR3 size: 16 residues. V trimming: 3 bases; J trimming: 0 bases; junction bases outside the gene matches: 5. The germline gives CDR1 SGDLS, CDR2 YYNGEE. CDR3 DNA sequence: TGTGCCAGCAGCGAACCTAGCGGGGCTAGCACAGATACGCAGTATTTT. Protein: CASSEPSGASTDTQYF.

By share, this clone counts as medium-sized. The rearrangement uses TRBV5-4 and TRBJ2-7; 11 nucleotides match TRBD1. Per germline, CDR1 SGHNT and CDR2 YYREEE (reference sequence). The CDR3 length is 14 residues. Trimming at V came to 3 bases and at J to 12 bases, leaving 11 bases not matched to a gene. CDR3 loop: CASSSPGTGGLRYF. CDR3 DNA: TGTGCCAGCAGCTCCCCCGGGACAGGGGGTTTGAGGTACTTC.

The chain is built from TRBV4-3 and TRBJ2-7; D is unclear. CDR3 length equals 13 residues. The V end lost 0 bases, the J end lost 3 bases, and 6 bases lay between the germline ends. Germline V lookup: CDR1 LGHNA, CDR2 YSLEER. CDR3 DNA: TGCGCCAGCAGCCAAGAGAGGAGCTACGAGCAGTACTTC. Protein: CASSQERSYEQYF.

The V call is TRBV7-2, the J call TRBJ1-6, with TRBD1 as a possible D gene (5 bases). The V gene lost 5 bases and the J gene lost 10 bases, with 21 bases spanning the gap. This CDR3 is built from 16 residues. Germline lookup yields CDR1 SGHTA and CDR2 FQGNSA. The CDR3 DNA sequence: TGTGCCAGCAGCGAGCTAGGGAGGGGATCTGGCTCACCCCTCCACTTT. Amino acid sequence: CASSELGRGSGSPLHF.

This clone has just a few counts. The same CDR3 arises from other DNA sequences in this sample as well. The chain's CDR3 is CASSRPNRDGYTF. CDR3 coding DNA: TGTGCCAGCAGCCGCCCCAACCGAGATGGCTACACCTTC. The chain uses TRBV7-9 and TRBJ1-2; D is ambiguous. CDR1 SEHNR and CDR2 FQNEAQ come from the germline V gene (reference sequence). Trimming removed 5 bases from V and 6 bases from J, with 13 bases in between. The CDR3 runs to 13 residues.

This clone came up a few times. This chain links TRBV5-5 with TRBJ2-7; 7 bases agree with TRBD1. Trimming took 4 bases from V and 7 from J; bases not matched to a gene: 11. CDR3 length: 14 residues. Germline V gene sequence: CDR1 SGHKS, CDR2 YYEKEE (reference sequence). The CDR3: CASSLDRVEGEQYF. CDR3 sequence (DNA): TGTGCCAGCAGCCTCGACAGGGTCGAGGGAGAGCAGTACTTC.

This clone has just a few counts. This sequence joins TRBV27 and TRBJ2-5, with 7 bases aligning to TRBD1. J gave up 7 bases and V 5 bases, and 10 bases lay outside the gene matches. The CDR3 runs to 14 residues. In germline, CDR1 is MNHEY, CDR2 SMNVEV (reference sequence). The CDR3 region is CASSPGTALGTQYF. The CDR3 nucleotides read TGTGCCAGCAGTCCTGGGACAGCCTTAGGGACCCAGTACTTC.